A single sample gave rise to the 19 T cell receptor beta chains below, sequenced in a study of cytomegalovirus exposure and HLA in healthy donors. The PCR contained 60 Vbeta and 13 Jbeta primers. Clones were read by immunoSEQ multiplex PCR, and TCRdb kept only the in-frame ones, dropping some. Of roughly 97,000 clones listed, around 9.6% were seen once; the top ten hold around 4.9%. Specimen: PBMCs. The source is a man in his forties or fifties in good health and CMV-seropositive.

There are a few counts of this clone. The chain combines TRBV7-2 with TRBJ1-5, with a weak D call TRBD1 (5 bases). Trimming stripped 0 bases from V and 2 bases from J, with 5 bases between. Germline V gene sequence: CDR1 SGHTA, CDR2 FQGNSA. There are 14 residues in the CDR3. The DNA for the CDR3 is TGTGCCAGCAGCTTAGCAGGGGGCAATCAGCCCCAGCATTTT. It translates to CASSLAGGNQPQHF.

The gene calls are TRBV9 and TRBJ2-1; 8 bases map to TRBD2. V was clipped by 1 base and J by 2 bases; unmatched bases: 2. Germline V lookup: CDR1 SGDLS, CDR2 YYNGEE. CDR3 length: 15 amino acids. The CDR3 spells CASSVSGRTYNEQFF. DNA for the CDR3: TGTGCCAGCAGCGTAAGCGGGAGAACCTACAATGAGCAGTTCTTC.

The genes are TRBV9 and TRBJ1-3; weak D call: TRBD1 (5 bases). The CDR3 totals 15 residues. V was clipped by 3 bases and J by 0 bases, with 10 bases between them. Germline assignment: CDR1 SGDLS and CDR2 YYNGEE. The CDR3 here is CASSENRYSGNTIYF. The CDR3 DNA follows: TGTGCCAGCAGCGAAAACAGGTACTCTGGAAACACCATATATTTT.

J is TRBJ2-7 and V is TRBV5-1, with D possibly matching TRBD2 (6 bases). Trimming cost V 4 bases and J 7 bases, with 18 bases left between them. Germline V CDR1 and CDR2: SGHRS, YFSETQ. The CDR3 runs to 14 residues. The CDR3 sequence is CASSTVTTAGEQYF. CDR3 sequence (DNA): TGCGCCAGCAGCACGGTAACTACTGCGGGGGAGCAGTACTTC. Complete variable domain (other parts from reference TRBV5-1 and TRBJ2-7): KAGVTQTPRYLIKTRGQQVTLSCSPISGHRSVSWYQQTPGQGLQFLFEYFSETQRNKGNFPGRFSGRQFSNSRSEMNVSTLELGDSALYLCASSTVTTAGEQYFGPGTRLTVT.

The gene calls are TRBV29-1 and TRBJ2-5; TRBD2 matches at 7 bases. The trim removed 6 bases at V and 1 base at J, leaving 8 bases unmatched. CDR1 is SQVTM and CDR2 is ANQGSEA in the germline V gene. The CDR3 spans 14 residues. CDR3 coding DNA: TGCAGCGTCGCCCCCCGGGGGGTCCAAGAGACCCAGTACTTC. Translated: CSVAPRGVQETQYF. Together with reference TRBV29-1 and TRBJ2-5, the CDR3 gives the full variable domain: SAVISQKPSRDICQRGTSLTIQCQVDSQVTMMFWYRQQPGQSLTLIATANQGSEATYESGFVIDKFPISRPNLTFSTLTVSNMSPEDSSIYLCSVAPRGVQETQYFGPGTRLLVL.

This clone was seen a handful of times. The V call is TRBV10-3, the J call TRBJ1-6; maybe TRBD1 (5 bases). Per the germline V gene, CDR1 is ENHRY and CDR2 is SYGVKD. The CDR3 spans 16 residues. Trimming stripped 10 bases from V and 0 bases from J, with 16 bases between. CDR3 protein: CATWDSRSSYNSPLHF. CDR3 nucleotide sequence: TGTGCCACTTGGGACTCCCGGAGCTCCTATAATTCACCCCTCCACTTT.

This chain connects TRBV5-1 to TRBJ2-4; the match to TRBD2 covers 13 bases. Germline values: CDR1 SGHRS, CDR2 YFSETQ. This CDR3 comprises 19 residues. Trimming took 5 bases from V and 0 from J; bases not matched to a gene: 11. CDR3 coding DNA: TGCGCCAGCAGACGATCCGGACTAGCGGGAGAGGGAGCCAAAAACATTCAGTACTTC. It translates to CASRRSGLAGEGAKNIQYF.

The chain carries TRBV30 and TRBJ1-3; D remains ambiguous. Germline CDR1 GTSNPN, CDR2 SVGIG (reference sequence). The CDR3 spans 15 residues. V was cut by 5 bases and J by 5 bases, with 19 bases left in between. The chain's CDR3 is CAWGPQATLRNTIYF. The CDR3, as DNA: TGTGCCTGGGGTCCCCAGGCAACTCTCCGAAACACCATATATTTT.

This chain links TRBV7-2 with TRBJ1-2; 9 bases are shared with TRBD1. Trimming took 5 bases from V and 5 from J; bases not matched to a gene: 3. The CDR3 is 13 amino acids. Germline V CDR1 and CDR2: SGHTA, FQGNSA. The CDR3 DNA reads TGTGCCAGCAGCATAGACAGGGGGTATGGCTACACCTTC. Translation gives CASSIDRGYGYTF.

There are a few counts of this clone. The chain has TRBV7-2 and TRBJ1-5; 7 bases line up with TRBD1. V dropped 5 bases and J dropped 4; count of bases not matched to a gene: 2. Germline values: CDR1 SGHTA, CDR2 FQGNSA. The length of the CDR3 is 13 residues. DNA of the CDR3: TGTGCCAGCAGCATACAGGGGAATCAGCCCCAGCATTTT. Protein sequence: CASSIQGNQPQHF.

This clone was counted a few times. This chain joins TRBV9 and TRBJ1-2; D is unclear. V shed 0 bases and J shed 2 bases, with 14 bases lying between them. The CDR3 length is 16 residues. From germline, CDR1 is SGDLS and CDR2 YYNGEE. The CDR3 reads CASSVGLAERNYGYTF. The CDR3 nucleotides read TGTGCCAGCAGCGTAGGGCTTGCCGAGCGCAACTATGGCTACACCTTC.

The chain has TRBV30 and TRBJ1-5, with 7 bases lining up with TRBD1. This CDR3 comprises 13 residues. Germline V CDR1 and CDR2: GTSNPN, SVGIG (reference sequence). J lost 4 bases, V lost 1 base, and 1 base had no gene match. The CDR3: CAWSATGNQPQHF. In DNA form, the CDR3 reads TGTGCCTGGAGTGCGACAGGGAATCAGCCCCAGCATTTT.

The CDR3 DNA sequence: TGTGCCAGCACCCTTCGTGCCTACAATGAGCAGTTCTTC. Amino acids: CASTLRAYNEQFF. The chain recombines TRBV28 with TRBJ2-1; no definite D call. Trimming took 7 bases from V and 2 from J, leaving 9 bases between them. The CDR3 is 13 amino acids. From germline, CDR1 is MDHEN and CDR2 SYDVKM.

This clone showed up just a few times. The J gene is TRBJ2-2, the V gene TRBV29-1; D is undetermined. CDR1 and CDR2 (germline): SQVTM, ANQGSEA. Deletions cut 2 bases from V and 1 base from J, with 8 bases between. The CDR3 runs 14 residues. The CDR3 region has the DNA TGCAGCGTTGAACTCTCAGGGAACACCGGGGAGCTGTTTTTT. It codes for CSVELSGNTGELFF.

This chain joins TRBV6-1 and TRBJ1-3; maybe TRBD1 (6 bases). Germline loops: CDR1 MNHNS, CDR2 SASEGT. Trimming cost V 7 bases and J 4 bases, with 14 bases left between them. CDR3 length: 14 residues. The CDR3 sequence: CASIGGAPGNTIYF. CDR3 nucleotides: TGTGCCAGCATAGGGGGAGCGCCGGGAAACACCATATATTTT.

This clone was detected a few times. The V gene is TRBV4-1, the J gene TRBJ2-7, with D possibly matching TRBD1 (5 bases). CDR1 MGHRA and CDR2 YSYEKL come from the germline V gene. The CDR3 extends over 13 amino acids. With 0 bases removed from V and 7 bases from J, the gap between germline ends came to 10 bases. CDR3: CASSQEGDWEQYF. The DNA of the CDR3 is TGCGCCAGCAGCCAAGAAGGGGATTGGGAGCAGTACTTC.

The sample holds a few counts of this clone. The rearrangement links TRBV4-2 to TRBJ2-3; no reliable D call. The CDR3 spans 17 residues. CDR1 and CDR2 from the germline V gene are LGHNA and YNFKEQ. V lost 0 bases and J lost 0, with 13 bases in between. The DNA for the CDR3 is TGTGCCAGCAGCCAAGACCCCCCCTTCCCTAGCACAGATACGCAGTATTTT. As protein: CASSQDPPFPSTDTQYF.

This clone was counted only a few times. The chain has TRBV25-1 and TRBJ1-5, with D perhaps matching TRBD1 (5 bases). Per germline, CDR1 MGHDK and CDR2 SYGVNS. V was pared by 7 bases and J by 11 bases, with 15 bases between. The CDR3 runs to 12 residues. The CDR3 region is CASTGLVETQHF. The DNA of the CDR3 is TGTGCCAGCACAGGGTTGGTCGAGACCCAGCATTTT.

The chain carries TRBV6-4 and TRBJ2-1, with 7 bases that match TRBD2. The J segment lost 9 bases and the V segment lost 9 bases, leaving 14 bases of the junction unmatched. The CDR3 is 14 amino acids. CDR1 and CDR2 from the germline V gene are MRHNA and SNTAGT. The CDR3 region has the DNA TGTGCCAGGGGGGGGGAGATCCCCCCGGGTGAGCAGTTCTTC. It codes for CARGGEIPPGEQFF.